The present TCR beta chain was sequenced within a study of OX40 agonist ivuxolimab in advanced cancers. Turning to the overall study: Ivuxolimab was a fully human IgG2 agonistic monoclonal antibody targeting the costimulatory receptor OX40 (CD134). Intravenous ivuxolimab was administered to patients every 2 weeks at six dose levels: 0.01, 0.1, 0.3, 1.5, 3 and 10 mg/kg. Among the roughly 54 dose-escalation patients, some 20 had hepatocellular carcinoma, some 15 melanoma, 9 renal cell carcinoma and 9 head and neck cancer. In the dose-escalation cohort, about four fifths of patients were male, and the mean age was 60 years with a range of about 20 to 80. Prior anti-PD-1, anti-PD-L1 or anti-CTLA-4 therapy was permitted, and about two fifths of dose-escalation patients had received checkpoint inhibitors. Three dose-escalation patients achieved partial responses, one with hepatocellular carcinoma and two with cutaneous melanoma. Peripheral TCRbeta sequencing aimed to test whether ivuxolimab altered TCR sequence diversity and caused clonal T-cell expansion. The paper describes the monotherapy dose-escalation part (N = 52 patients) of the phase I trial of ivuxolimab.

Patients with autoimmune disease history or receiving systemic immunosuppression were excluded from the trial. Peripheral blood for TCR sequencing was collected from all dose cohorts at baseline, on cycle 4 day 1, and on cycle 7 day 1. The samples were taken from a phase I, first-in-human, multicenter, open-label dose-escalation trial of ivuxolimab. Adults with locally advanced or metastatic melanoma, renal cell, hepatocellular, or head and neck squamous cell carcinoma were enrolled in the trial. Before TCR sequencing, CD4+ T cells and CD8+ T cells were sorted from peripheral blood as separate populations. Findings and caveats that apply to the study as a whole: Partial responders in the 0.1-3.0 mg/kg groups had among the lowest normalized peripheral clonal expansion, especially among CD8+ T cells. Low levels of normalized T-cell clonal expansion were also seen in some patients who did not respond. On average, CD8+ T cells showed more expanded clones than CD4+ T cells after ivuxolimab. Clonal expansion of both CD4+ and CD8+ blood T cells was observed from baseline to week 6 at doses 0.1 to 3.0 mg/kg. Antigen specificity was not determined for the clonally expanded peripheral T cells.

Per the germline V gene, MNHEY is the CDR1 and SVGAGI is the CDR2. The CDR3, cysteine through phenylalanine, is 12 amino acids long. Only the CDR3 portion is preserved as DNA: 36 bases, with reading frame beginning at the first base. V and J are truncated by 0 bases and 8 bases respectively, leaving an intervening sequence of 7 bases. This clone was seen more than once but under ten times. Its antigen is unknown. No qualities accompany the bases; no much larger clone lies one base away. For sequencing of the TCRbeta CDR3 region, genomic DNA was extracted from the sorted cells. TCRbeta CDR3 regions were sequenced using the immunoSEQ Assay. The table was pulled from immuneACCESS by TCRdb, which kept in-frame rearrangements only. Such tables lose some clones; where checked, under half of the loss comes from unresolved V genes, and the rest has no known cause. The table for this sample lists 60,000 or so clones; around 84% of them were counted only once. 4% to 5% of the sample rests with the top ten.

The sample was CD4+ or CD8+ T cells sorted from blood, taken in a trial of the OX40 agonist ivuxolimab. The rearranged segments are TRBV6-5 and TRBJ1-2, with the identity of the D gene unclear. The receptor comes from an adult with an advanced solid tumor such as melanoma, head and neck, liver or kidney cancer. The base sequence is TGTGCCAGCAGTTACTCGAACGGGGGCTACACCTTC. It translates as CASSYSNGGYTF.